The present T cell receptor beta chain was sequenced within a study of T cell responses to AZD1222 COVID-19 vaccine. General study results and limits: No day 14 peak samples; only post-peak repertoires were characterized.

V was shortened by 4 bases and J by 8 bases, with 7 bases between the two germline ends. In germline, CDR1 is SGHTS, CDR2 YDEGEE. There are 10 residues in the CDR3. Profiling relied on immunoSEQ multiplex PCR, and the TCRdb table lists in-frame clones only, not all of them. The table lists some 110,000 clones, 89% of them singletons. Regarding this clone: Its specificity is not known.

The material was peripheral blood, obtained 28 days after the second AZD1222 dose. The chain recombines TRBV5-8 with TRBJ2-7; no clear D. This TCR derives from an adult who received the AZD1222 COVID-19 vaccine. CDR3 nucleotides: TGTGCCAGCAGCCACCGACAGCAGTACTTC. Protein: CASSHRQQYF.